A selection of T cell receptor gamma chains follows, all from one sample in a study of gammadelta T cells in human blood. With CATT, TCRdb re-called clones from the RT-PCR reads. This table has roughly 500 gamma-chain clones, approximately 5% appearing once. Sequencing was performed on Vgamma9Vdelta2 gamma-delta T cells from fetal blood. The receptors here all came from a human fetus. Each CDR3 is given with its conserved first and last residue. Clone size is shown for a subset of rows, as once, few, many or a class of expanded clone.

j_gene	v_gene	abundance	CDR3aa	CDR3nt
TRGJP	TRGV9	NA	CALWEDRELGKKIKVF	TGTGCCTTGTGGGAGGATAGAGAGTTGGGCAAAAAAATCAAGGTATTT
TRGJP	TRGV9	large	CALWDPQELGKKIKVF	TGTGCCTTGTGGGACCCACAAGAGTTGGGCAAAAAAATCAAGGTATTT
TRGJP	TRGV9	large	CALWEVLELGKKIKVF	TGTGCCTTGTGGGAGGTGCTGGAGTTGGGCAAAAAAATCAAGGTATTT
TRGJP1	TRGV5	medium-sized	CATLNTGWFKIF	TGTGCCACCTTGAACACTGGTTGGTTCAAGATATTT
TRGJP1	TRGV10	NA	CAAWDRSTGWFKIF	TGTGCTGCGTGGGATCGGAGCACTGGTTGGTTCAAGATATTT
TRGJP	TRGV9	few	CALWEVLNELGKKIKVF	TGTGCCTTGTGGGAGGTGTTAAATGAGTTGGGCAAAAAAATCAAGGTATTT
TRGJP2	TRGV10	large	CAAWDSSDWIKTF	TGTGCTGCGTGGGATAGTAGTGATTGGATCAAGACGTTT
TRGJ1/TRGJ2	TRGV9	NA	CALWEVPYKKLF	TGTGCCTTGTGGGAGGTGCCCTATAAGAAACTCTTT
TRGJ1/TRGJ2	TRGV9	medium-sized	CALWEASNYYKKLF	TGTGCCTTGTGGGAGGCTTCGAATTATTATAAGAAACTCTTT
TRGJP2	TRGV10	medium-sized	CAAWALGYSSDWIKTF	TGTGCTGCGTGGGCCCTTGGATATAGTAGTGATTGGATCAAGACGTTT
TRGJP1	TRGV9	large	CALWEVHTTGWFKIF	TGTGCCTTGTGGGAGGTGCATACCACTGGTTGGTTCAAGATATTT
TRGJP2	TRGV8	large	CATWDRSDWIKTF	TGTGCCACCTGGGATAGAAGTGATTGGATCAAGACGTTT
TRGJP	TRGV9	few	CALWDFFLGKKIKVF	TGTGCCTTGTGGGATTTTTTTTTGGGCAAAAAAATCAAGGTATTT
TRGJP1	TRGV11	few	CACWITTGWFKIF	TGTGCCTGCTGGATTACCACTGGTTGGTTCAAGATATTT
TRGJP	TRGV9	large	CALWDLELGKKIKVF	TGTGCCTTGTGGGACCTTGAGTTGGGCAAAAAAATCAAGGTATTT
TRGJ1/TRGJ2	TRGV10	hyperexpanded	CAAWDYYKKLF	TGTGCTGCGTGGGATTATTATAAGAAACTCTTT
TRGJ1/TRGJ2	TRGV3	medium-sized	CATWDRPNYKKLF	TGTGCCACCTGGGACAGGCCGAATTATAAGAAACTCTTT
TRGJ1/TRGJ2	TRGV3	few	CATWDKPLF	TGTGCCACCTGGGACAAGCCACTCTTT
TRGJ1/TRGJ2	TRGV9	medium-sized	CALWEDYKKLF	TGTGCCTTGTGGGAGGATTATAAGAAACTCTTT
TRGJP	TRGV9	medium-sized	CALWEVQYELGKKIKVF	TGTGCCTTGTGGGAGGTGCAGTACGAGTTGGGCAAAAAAATCAAGGTATTT
TRGJ1/TRGJ2	TRGV10	few	CAAWGLYYKKLF	TGTGCTGCGTGGGGACTTTATTATAAGAAACTCTTT
TRGJP1	TRGV8	medium-sized	CATWDWFKIF	TGTGCCACCTGGGATTGGTTCAAGATATTT
TRGJP1	TRGV10	large	CAAWDFTTGWFKIF	TGTGCTGCGTGGGATTTTACCACTGGTTGGTTCAAGATATTT
TRGJ1/TRGJ2	TRGV2	large	CATWDGYYKKLF	TGTGCCACCTGGGACGGTTATTATAAGAAACTCTTT
TRGJP1	TRGV10	hyperexpanded	CAAWDTTGWFKIF	TGTGCTGCGTGGGATACCACTGGTTGGTTCAAGATATTT
TRGJP1	TRGV10	large	CAAWDWFKIF	TGTGCTGCGTGGGATTGGTTCAAGATATTT
TRGJP	TRGV9	few	CALWEVREELGKKIKVF	TGTGCCTTGTGGGAGGTGCGAGAGGAGTTGGGCAAAAAAATCAAGGTATTT
TRGJP	TRGV9	large	CALWEQQELGKKIKVF	TGTGCCTTGTGGGAACAACAAGAGTTGGGCAAAAAAATCAAGGTATTT